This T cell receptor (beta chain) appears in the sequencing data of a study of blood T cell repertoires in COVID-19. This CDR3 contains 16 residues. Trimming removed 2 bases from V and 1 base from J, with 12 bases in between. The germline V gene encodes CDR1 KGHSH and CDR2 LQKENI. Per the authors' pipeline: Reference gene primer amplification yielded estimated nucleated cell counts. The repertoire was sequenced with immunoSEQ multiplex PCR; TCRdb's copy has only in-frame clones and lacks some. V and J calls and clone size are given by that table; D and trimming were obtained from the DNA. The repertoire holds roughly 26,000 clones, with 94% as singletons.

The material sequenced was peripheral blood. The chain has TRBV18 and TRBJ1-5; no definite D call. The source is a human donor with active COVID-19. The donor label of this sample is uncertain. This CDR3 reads CASSPGFGGSNQPQHF. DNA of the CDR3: TGTGCCAGCTCACCAGGCTTTGGAGGGAGCAATCAGCCCCAGCATTTT. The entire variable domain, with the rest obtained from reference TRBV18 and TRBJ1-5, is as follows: NAGVMQNPRHLVRRRGQEARLRCSPMKGHSHVYWYRQLPEEGLKFMVYLQKENIIDESGMPKERFSAEFPKEGPSILRIQQVVRGDSAAYFCASSPGFGGSNQPQHFGDGTRLSIL.